The present T cell receptor (beta chain) was sequenced within a study of neurological immune-mediated disorders. One entry per CDR3 protein results from TCRdb running MiXCR on the 5' RACE reads. This table has some 95,000 distinct CDR3 sequences, about 3.8% appearing once. V shed 7 bases and J 6 bases; nucleotides not matched to a gene: 5. The CDR3 runs to 14 residues. The specimen was PBMCs. The chain couples TRBV12-3 or TRBV12-4 to TRBJ1-4; 10 bases are shared with TRBD1. The source of this sequence is a young woman with multiple sclerosis. CDR3 region: CASTWGQGHEKLFF. CDR3 DNA: TGTGCCAGCACCTGGGGACAGGGGCATGAAAAACTGTTTTTT.